The sequence of this T cell receptor beta chain was determined in a study of identical twins. This CDR3 contains 12 residues. Per germline, CDR1 DFQATT and CDR2 SNEGSKA (reference sequence). Deletions cut 4 bases from V and 6 bases from J, with 12 bases between. A single record per CDR3 protein comes from TCRdb applying MiXCR to the 5' RACE reads. The sample consists of approximately 500,000 distinct CDR3 sequences, roughly 26% of them appearing once. This sample also appeared in a second study, on T cells expressing NK-cell markers.

The V and J genes are TRBV20-1 and TRBJ1-1, with D tentatively TRBD1 (6 bases). The sample consisted of CD4+ T cells sorted from blood. The source is a woman aged 18-30 years in good health. The CDR3 coding sequence is TGCAGTGCTACTGGGGGCTTCCCTGAAGCTTTCTTT. This sequence encodes CSATGGFPEAFF.